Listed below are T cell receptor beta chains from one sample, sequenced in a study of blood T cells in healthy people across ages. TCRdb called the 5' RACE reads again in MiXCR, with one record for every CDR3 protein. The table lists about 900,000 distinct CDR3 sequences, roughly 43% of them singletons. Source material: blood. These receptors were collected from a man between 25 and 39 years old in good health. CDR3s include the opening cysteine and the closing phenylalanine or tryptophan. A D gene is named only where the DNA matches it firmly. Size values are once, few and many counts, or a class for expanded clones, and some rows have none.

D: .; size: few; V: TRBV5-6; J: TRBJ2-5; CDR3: CASTVASVYNEQYF; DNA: TGTGCCAGCACCGTGGCTAGCGTATACAATGAGCAGTACTTC
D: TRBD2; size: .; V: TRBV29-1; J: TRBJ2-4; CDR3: CSVEGGYGAKNIQYF; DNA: TGCAGCGTTGAGGGGGGGTATGGTGCCAAAAACATTCAGTACTTC
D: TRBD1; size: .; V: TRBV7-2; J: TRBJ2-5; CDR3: CASSLDVTGGRKTQYF; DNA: TGTGCCAGCAGCTTAGATGTGACAGGGGGCCGAAAGACCCAGTACTTC
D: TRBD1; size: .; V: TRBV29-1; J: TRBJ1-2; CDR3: CSVEPGQTYGYTF; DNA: TGCAGCGTTGAACCGGGACAGACCTATGGCTACACCTTC
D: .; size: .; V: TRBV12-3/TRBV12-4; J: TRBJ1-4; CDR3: CASSPDEKLFF; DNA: TGTGCCAGCAGTCCAGATGAAAAACTGTTTTTT
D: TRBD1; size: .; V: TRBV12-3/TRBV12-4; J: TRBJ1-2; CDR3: CASSRQGFRYGHTF; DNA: TGCGCCAGCAGCCGACAGGGGTTCCGGTATGGCCACACCTTC
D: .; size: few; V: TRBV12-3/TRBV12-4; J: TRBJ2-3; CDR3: CASSLAHRPQGADTQYF; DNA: TGTGCCAGCAGTTTAGCGCATAGGCCCCAGGGAGCAGATACGCAGTATTTT
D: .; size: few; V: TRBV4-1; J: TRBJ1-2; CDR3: CASSQLSYRDTLVRHYGYTF; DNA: TGCGCCAGCAGTCAACTTTCATACCGGGACACCCTCGTACGGCACTATGGCTACACCTTC
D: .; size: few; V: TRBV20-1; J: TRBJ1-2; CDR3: CSAYGTPYGYTF; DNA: TGCAGTGCTTACGGGACACCGTATGGCTACACCTTC
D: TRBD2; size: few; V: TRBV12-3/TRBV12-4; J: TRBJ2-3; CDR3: CASSLASGGNTQYF; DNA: TGTGCCAGCAGTTTGGCTAGCGGGGGGAATACGCAGTATTTT
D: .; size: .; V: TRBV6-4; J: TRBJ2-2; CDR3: CASSEVTGAGELFF; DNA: TGTGCCAGCAGTGAAGTGACAGGCGCCGGGGAGCTGTTTTTT
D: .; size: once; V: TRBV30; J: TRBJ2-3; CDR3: CAWSVDQSTDTQYF; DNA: TGTGCCTGGAGTGTAGATCAGAGCACAGATACGCAGTATTTT
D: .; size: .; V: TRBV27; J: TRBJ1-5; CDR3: CASSSPALNQPQHF; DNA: TGTGCCAGCAGTTCCCCCGCCTTGAATCAGCCCCAGCATTTT
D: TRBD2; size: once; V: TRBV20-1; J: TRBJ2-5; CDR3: CSARDSWSSGGEETQYF; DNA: TGCAGTGCTAGAGATTCGTGGTCTAGCGGGGGCGAAGAGACCCAGTACTTC
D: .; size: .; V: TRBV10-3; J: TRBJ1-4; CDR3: CAISESRSAANEKLFF; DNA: TGTGCCATCAGTGAGTCGAGGTCAGCGGCAAATGAAAAACTGTTTTTT
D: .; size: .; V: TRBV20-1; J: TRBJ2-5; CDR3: CSPLDSRSQETQYF; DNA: TGCAGTCCGCTAGATTCTAGATCACAAGAGACCCAGTACTTC
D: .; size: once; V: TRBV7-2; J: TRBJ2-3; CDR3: CASSLAAASGTQYF; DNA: TGTGCCAGCAGCTTAGCCGCGGCTTCAGGTACGCAGTATTTT
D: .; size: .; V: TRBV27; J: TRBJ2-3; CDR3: CASSSLVVDTQYF; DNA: TGTGCCAGCAGCTCCCTCGTGGTAGATACGCAGTATTTT
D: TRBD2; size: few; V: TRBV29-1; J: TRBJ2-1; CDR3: CSVELTGREGNEQFF; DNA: TGCAGCGTTGAGCTGACAGGGCGGGAGGGCAATGAGCAGTTCTTC
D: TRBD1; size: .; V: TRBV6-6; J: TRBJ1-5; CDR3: CASSSHKGTGVQPQHF; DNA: TGTGCCAGCAGCTCCCACAAGGGGACAGGGGTGCAGCCCCAGCATTTT
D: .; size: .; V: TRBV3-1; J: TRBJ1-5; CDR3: CASSQDKTVQHF; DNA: TGTGCCAGCAGCCAAGATAAAACGGTCCAGCATTTT
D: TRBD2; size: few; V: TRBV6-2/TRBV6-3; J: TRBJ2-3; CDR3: CASSERGTSTDTQYF; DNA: TGTGCCAGCAGCGAGCGGGGGACCAGCACAGATACGCAGTATTTT
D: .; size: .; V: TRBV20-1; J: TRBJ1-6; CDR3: CSAPQVSDNSPLHF; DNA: TGCAGTGCCCCGCAAGTCAGCGATAATTCACCCCTCCACTTT
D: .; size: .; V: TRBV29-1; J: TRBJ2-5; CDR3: CSVLGAEETQYF; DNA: TGCAGCGTGCTGGGCGCAGAAGAGACCCAGTACTTC
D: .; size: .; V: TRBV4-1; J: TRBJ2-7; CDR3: CASSQGGTEGYEQYF; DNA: TGCGCCAGCAGCCAGGGGGGGACAGAGGGTTACGAGCAGTACTTC
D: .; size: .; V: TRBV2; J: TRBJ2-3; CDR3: CASKAGATDTQYF; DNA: TGTGCCAGCAAGGCGGGGGCCACAGATACGCAGTATTTT
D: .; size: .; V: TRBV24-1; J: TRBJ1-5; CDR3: CATSGTGNQPQHF; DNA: TGTGCCACCAGTGGGACGGGGAATCAGCCCCAGCATTTT
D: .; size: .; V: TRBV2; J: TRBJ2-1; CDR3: CASSAPTGTLDNEQFF; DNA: TGTGCCAGCAGCGCCCCGACCGGGACTCTCGATAATGAGCAGTTCTTC
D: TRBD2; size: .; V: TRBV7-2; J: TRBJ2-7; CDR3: CASSPRLAEGNEQYF; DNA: TGTGCCAGCAGCCCCCGACTAGCGGAGGGGAACGAGCAGTACTTC
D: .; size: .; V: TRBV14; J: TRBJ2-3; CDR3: CASSYRGTALDTDTQYF; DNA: TGTGCCAGCAGCTACCGAGGGACCGCACTCGACACAGATACGCAGTATTTT
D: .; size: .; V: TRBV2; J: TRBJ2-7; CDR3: CASSDPRGAYEQYF; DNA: TGTGCCAGCAGTGACCCCAGGGGAGCATACGAGCAGTACTTC
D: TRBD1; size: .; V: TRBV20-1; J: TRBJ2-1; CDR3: CSARDGGQGYNEQFF; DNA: TGCAGTGCTAGAGATGGCGGACAGGGGTACAATGAGCAGTTCTTC